This record covers a single TCR beta chain. Its antigen remains unknown. This sample stems from a study of cytomegalovirus exposure and HLA in healthy donors. Across the whole study: Among about 179 million T cells, an earlier analysis found 117 million unique TCR beta sequences. Study conclusions and caveats: TCR beta chains associated with HLA were, in a later analysis, more clonally expanded than equally common others. In an earlier analysis, in under 700 donors, most V segments appeared productive either ~90% or ~30% of the time. An ancestry cluster, one associated with Asian ancestry, reportedly showed fewer N-insertions than the approximately 700-donor mean in a later analysis.

The study ran its PCR with 60 Vbeta and 13 Jbeta primers. The assay was immunoSEQ multiplex PCR, and TCRdb's table has in-frame clones only and misses some. Of approximately 170,000 clones listed, around 77% are singletons. Germline CDR1 reads SGHNT; CDR2 reads YYREEE (reference sequence). The CDR3 loop spans 15 amino acids. V dropped 2 bases and J dropped 5; count of bases not matched to a gene: 10. The sequenced sample consisted of PBMCs. This receptor was taken from a female donor in good health and CMV-seronegative. The rearrangement uses TRBV5-4 and TRBJ2-7, with 7 bases fitting TRBD1. The CDR3 here is CASSLERGPRDEQYF. CDR3 sequence (DNA): TGTGCCAGCAGCTTAGAGAGGGGGCCTCGAGACGAGCAGTACTTC. The full variable domain, with the rest looked up from reference TRBV5-4 and TRBJ2-7, is ETGVTQSPTHLIKTRGQQVTLRCSSQSGHNTVSWYQQALGQGPQFIFQYYREEENGRGNFPPRFSGLQFPNYSSELNVNALELDDSALYLCASSLERGPRDEQYFGPGTRLTVT.